Shown below are 26 T cell receptor beta chains from a single sample sequenced in a study of T cell repertoires in cytomegalovirus infection. MiXCR was run by TCRdb on the reads, yielding one entry per CDR3 protein. The sample has approximately 150,000 distinct CDR3 sequences; about a sixth are singletons. The sequencing input was CD8+ T cells from PBMCs. These receptors all stem from a human donor in good health (CMV status not recorded). Some clones in this sample may be carry-over from other donors' samples.

The gene calls are TRBV11-2 and TRBJ1-2, with 10 bases matching TRBD1. The trim removed 1 base at V and 7 bases at J, leaving 0 bases unmatched. CDR3 length: 13 residues. The germline V gene has CDR1 SGHAT and CDR2 FQNNGV. The CDR3 DNA sequence: TGTGCCAGCAGCTTAGGGGACAGGGGTGGCTACACCTTC. Translated: CASSLGDRGGYTF.

This sequence joins TRBV7-8 and TRBJ2-7; TRBD2 aligns across 8 bases. This CDR3 spans 15 amino acids. Germline assignment: CDR1 SGHVS and CDR2 FQNEAQ. V gave up 3 bases and J gave up 3 bases; unmatched junction bases: 7. The CDR3 loop is CASSFKRGPIYEQYF. As DNA, the CDR3 is TGTGCCAGCAGCTTTAAGCGGGGGCCGATCTACGAGCAGTACTTC.

This clonotype has just a few counts. This chain's CDR3 is CASNYGGVQPQHF. The DNA of the CDR3 is TGTGCCAGCAACTACGGGGGGGTTCAGCCCCAGCATTTT. The chain has TRBV6-1 and TRBJ1-5; tentatively, D is TRBD1 (5 bases). This CDR3 comprises 13 residues. Germline CDR1 MNHNS, CDR2 SASEGT. The V gene lost 7 bases and the J gene lost 6 bases, with 13 bases spanning the gap.

V and J are TRBV6-2 or TRBV6-3 and TRBJ2-6; perhaps TRBD2 as D (5 bases). The CDR3 is 16 residues long. Trimming removed 7 bases from V and 4 bases from J, with 17 bases in between. Germline V gene data show CDR1 as MNHEY and CDR2 as SVGEGT. The CDR3 spells CASNHGEGTGANVLTF. The CDR3 DNA follows: TGTGCCAGCAACCACGGAGAGGGAACCGGGGCCAACGTCCTGACTTTC.

The rearrangement links TRBV18 to TRBJ2-1, with 7 positions matching TRBD1. CDR1 KGHSH and CDR2 LQKENI come from the germline V gene. The CDR3 runs 14 residues. J lost 8 bases, V lost 4 bases, and 8 bases had no gene match. CDR3 residues: CASSRVTGYDEQFF. The CDR3 DNA reads as TGTGCCAGCTCACGAGTGACAGGGTACGATGAGCAGTTCTTC.

V usage is TRBV9 and J usage is TRBJ2-1; D possibly corresponds to TRBD2 (6 bases). Looked up from germline, CDR1 is SGDLS and CDR2 is YYNGEE. This CDR3 spans 15 amino acids. V gave up 0 bases and J gave up 1 base, with 8 bases separating them. The CDR3 DNA sequence: TGTGCCAGCAGCGTAGGCGGGGAATCCTACAATGAGCAGTTCTTC. Its translation is CASSVGGESYNEQFF.

This clonotype was counted at least ten times. The CDR3 loop reads CATSVSGDTGELFF. The CDR3, as DNA: TGCGCCACCTCCGTGAGCGGGGACACCGGGGAGCTGTTTTTT. V is TRBV10-2 and J is TRBJ2-2; the match to TRBD2 covers 7 bases. The V gene's germline CDR1 is WSHSY and CDR2 SAAADI. The ends lost 10 bases at V and 3 bases at J; junction bases unmatched: 8. The CDR3 sequence is 14 residues long.

This clonotype has a handful of counts. The V gene is TRBV7-9, the J gene TRBJ1-3; D remains ambiguous. Germline V gene lookup returns CDR1 SEHNR and CDR2 FQNEAQ (reference sequence). The V end was cut by 1 base, the J end by 5 bases, with 9 bases between. The CDR3 runs to 14 residues. DNA of the CDR3: TGTGCCAGCAGCTTAGAAGGACCTCGAAACACCATATATTTT. The encoded protein is CASSLEGPRNTIYF.

The genes are TRBV7-8 and TRBJ2-2; D unclear. CDR3 length: 14 residues. V was cut by 1 base and J by 4 bases, with 7 bases left in between. Germline assignment: CDR1 SGHVS and CDR2 FQNEAQ. Here the CDR3 DNA reads TGTGCCAGCAGCTTAGAAAAAGTCACCGGGGAGCTGTTTTTT. Residues: CASSLEKVTGELFF.

This clonotype has a handful of counts. CDR3 in DNA: TGTGCCACCAGCAGACCCAGGGGAACTAATGAAAAACTGTTTTTT. It encodes CATSRPRGTNEKLFF. This chain links TRBV15 with TRBJ1-4, with D maybe TRBD1 (6 bases). V shed 2 bases and J shed 1 base, with 8 bases lying between them. Germline values: CDR1 LNHNV, CDR2 YYDKDF (reference sequence). The CDR3 length is 15 residues.

This sequence joins TRBV28 and TRBJ2-5; TRBD1 matches 9 bases. This CDR3 is built from 16 residues. Germline loops: CDR1 MDHEN, CDR2 SYDVKM. With V trimmed by 4 bases and J by 0 bases, 6 bases remained unmatched. CDR3 sequence: CASSSLQGAYQETQYF. CDR3 DNA: TGTGCCAGCAGTTCCTTACAGGGGGCGTACCAAGAGACCCAGTACTTC.

V is TRBV6-2 or TRBV6-3 and J is TRBJ1-4, with D perhaps matching TRBD1 (5 bases). CDR1 and CDR2 (germline): MNHEY, SVGEGT. The CDR3 has 15 residues. Trimming left V 7 bases short and J 0 bases short, with 12 bases between. The CDR3 DNA follows: TGTGCCAGCAAGGAGGGGCCGTCAACTAATGAAAAACTGTTTTTT. Protein sequence: CASKEGPSTNEKLFF.

V usage is TRBV3-1 and J usage is TRBJ2-1; 8 bases agree with TRBD2. Trimming at V came to 0 bases and at J to 8 bases, leaving 9 bases not matched to a gene. In germline, CDR1 is LGHDT, CDR2 YNNKEL (reference sequence). The length of the CDR3 is 16 residues. CDR3 DNA: TGTGCCAGCAGCCAAGAGATGGCGGGAGGTGGGGATGAGCAGTTCTTC. Its protein is CASSQEMAGGGDEQFF.

V gene TRBV7-6 combines with J gene TRBJ2-2; D is perhaps TRBD2 (5 bases). Deletions cut 5 bases from V and 0 bases from J, with 16 bases between. The CDR3 is 17 residues long. Per the germline V gene, CDR1 is SGHVS and CDR2 is FNYEAQ. The CDR3: CASSPTRRTANTGELFF. CDR3 sequence (DNA): TGTGCCAGCAGCCCGACTCGGAGGACGGCGAACACCGGGGAGCTGTTTTTT.

This clonotype was recorded a few times. The rearrangement joins TRBV11-1 to TRBJ2-1; TRBD2 matches at 15 bases. The CDR3 covers 16 residues. Germline V CDR1 and CDR2: SGHAT, FQDESV (reference sequence). V trimming: 5 bases; J trimming: 9 bases; junction bases outside the gene matches: 8. CDR3 coding DNA: TGTGCCAGCAGCGCCCGGACTAGCGGGGGGGCGGGTGAGCAGTTCTTC. The encoded protein is CASSARTSGGAGEQFF.

This clonotype appeared a few times. The chain links TRBV7-8 to TRBJ2-1; 8 positions match TRBD1. The J segment lost 10 bases and the V segment lost 2 bases, leaving 1 base of the junction unmatched. CDR1 SGHVS and CDR2 FQNEAQ come from the germline V gene. The CDR3 runs 12 residues. The CDR3 nucleotides are TGTGCCAGCAGCTTACAGGGGGCAGAGCAGTTCTTC. Translating gives CASSLQGAEQFF.

The chain carries TRBV5-5 and TRBJ1-2, with 7 bases fitting TRBD1. With 2 bases clipped from V and 0 bases from J, the junction kept 4 bases outside the gene matches. The CDR3 covers 15 residues. Germline CDR1 reads SGHKS; CDR2 reads YYEKEE (reference sequence). CDR3 in DNA: TGTGCCAGCAGCTTCCCTACAGGGGCTAACTATGGCTACACCTTC. Translation gives CASSFPTGANYGYTF.

This clonotype was found a few times. V gene TRBV28 combines with J gene TRBJ2-3; D remains ambiguous. This CDR3 has 13 amino acids. V lost 6 bases to trimming and J lost 8 bases, with 15 bases between them. From germline, CDR1 is MDHEN and CDR2 SYDVKM. CDR3 nucleotides: TGTGCCAGCAGCTACCGGATGGAAGGTACGCAGTATTTT. Its translation is CASSYRMEGTQYF.

The chain joins TRBV20-1 to TRBJ2-7; 12 nucleotides line up with TRBD2. Germline V lookup: CDR1 DFQATT, CDR2 SNEGSKA (reference sequence). This CDR3 has 17 amino acids. After removal of 6 bases from V and 4 bases from J, the junction contained 16 bases not matched to a gene. CDR3 coding DNA: TGCAGTGCCTTCTCGGGGTCTAGCGGGAGGGTCCAGTACGAGCAGTACTTC. Protein product: CSAFSGSSGRVQYEQYF.

The chain combines TRBV7-6 with TRBJ2-3, with D uncertain. The germline V and J ends were trimmed by 5 bases and 10 bases, with 13 bases remaining between them. Looked up from germline, CDR1 is SGHVS and CDR2 is FNYEAQ. CDR3 size: 12 residues. The CDR3 sequence is CASSTRPGPQYF. CDR3 in DNA: TGTGCCAGCAGCACGCGCCCAGGACCGCAGTATTTT.

This sequence joins TRBV7-9 and TRBJ1-5, with D tentatively TRBD1 (5 bases). This CDR3 spans 13 amino acids. Germline V gene sequence: CDR1 SEHNR, CDR2 FQNEAQ (reference sequence). The germline V and J ends were trimmed by 8 bases and 7 bases, with 15 bases remaining between them. The CDR3 region has the DNA TGTGCCAGCCAGGGCACGGCAGGCCAGCCCCAGCATTTT. It codes for CASQGTAGQPQHF.

This clonotype was picked up many times. This rearrangement joins TRBV4-1 to TRBJ2-3, with 7 bases identical to TRBD2. Trimming took 3 bases from V and 4 from J; bases not matched to a gene: 7. Germline CDR1 reads MGHRA; CDR2 reads YSYEKL. The CDR3 covers 15 residues. The DNA for the CDR3 is TGCGCCAGCAGCCAGACTAGCACCCAGGCAGATACGCAGTATTTT. It is translated as CASSQTSTQADTQYF.

This rearrangement joins TRBV6-2 or TRBV6-3 to TRBJ2-7; D tentatively fits TRBD1 or TRBD2 (5 bases each). CDR3 length: 14 amino acids. V lost 6 bases, J lost 3 bases, and 15 bases lay in between. Germline V gene data show CDR1 as MNHEY and CDR2 as SVGEGT. The CDR3 loop reads CASSTEGRLYEQYF. DNA of the CDR3: TGTGCCAGCAGCACCGAGGGACGGCTCTACGAGCAGTACTTC.

This chain links TRBV29-1 with TRBJ2-1; D remains unclear. Trimming pared 5 bases from V and 4 bases from J, leaving 12 bases between. The CDR3 totals 13 residues. Germline CDR1 and CDR2: SQVTM and ANQGSEA. The CDR3 region has the DNA TGCAGCGTTTTCCGAGACGGTTACAATGAGCAGTTCTTC. Protein: CSVFRDGYNEQFF.

The genes are TRBV29-1 and TRBJ1-1; D is ambiguous. Trimming removed 7 bases from V and 1 base from J, with 10 bases in between. The CDR3 runs 12 residues. Germline CDR1 and CDR2: SQVTM and ANQGSEA. Here the CDR3 reads CSEQVGNTEAFF. The CDR3, as DNA: TGCAGCGAGCAGGTCGGGAACACTGAAGCTTTCTTT.

The chain is built from TRBV6-5 and TRBJ2-7, with D possibly matching TRBD1 (6 bases). The V gene's germline CDR1 is MNHEY and CDR2 SVGAGI. V was pared by 2 bases and J by 3 bases, with 17 bases between. The CDR3 consists of 16 residues. The CDR3 bases are TGTGCCAGCAGTTACGGGCCAGGGACACGGGACTACGAGCAGTACTTC. Translation gives CASSYGPGTRDYEQYF.